The subject of this entry is one T cell receptor (beta chain). Its matching antigen is unknown. CDR1 and CDR2 (germline): MNHNY, SVGAGI (reference sequence). CDR3 length: 15 amino acids. V gave up 0 bases and J gave up 0 bases, with 9 bases separating them. The PCR contained 60 Vbeta and 13 Jbeta primers. Data came from immunoSEQ multiplex PCR; TCRdb stores just in-frame clones and leaves some out. The repertoire holds about 100,000 clones, with 70% to 85% as singletons. The donors (healthy individuals) were bone marrow donors. This sample stems from a study of cytomegalovirus exposure and HLA in healthy donors. Study-level results: Three of the chains that were CMV-associated were confirmed in vitro to be specific for CMV antigens. When analyzed later, a missense DCLRE1C variant was found to be linked to TCR beta V- and J-gene trimming. An ancestry cluster, one associated with Asian ancestry, reportedly showed fewer N-insertions than the roughly 670-donor mean in a later analysis.

The J gene is TRBJ2-7, the V gene TRBV6-6; D gene unclear. Sequenced input: PBMCs. The clonotype originates from a male donor in good health and CMV-seronegative. CDR3 DNA: TGTGCCAGCAGTTACTCCCCCAGGAACTCCTACGAGCAGTACTTC. It translates to CASSYSPRNSYEQYF.